The 27 T cell receptor beta chains presented below share a single source sample, sequenced in a study of T cell responses to AZD1222 COVID-19 vaccine. Here immunoSEQ multiplex PCR was the method, and the copy in TCRdb shows in-frame clones only, minus some. The table has roughly 30,000 clones, just under 80% seen once. The material sequenced was peripheral blood, taken on day 0 of AZD1222 vaccination. These receptors were obtained from an adult in good health.

About this clone: Other DNA sequences in this specimen translate into the identical CDR3. The genes are TRBV20-1 and TRBJ1-5; possibly TRBD1 for D (5 bases). Germline V gene lookup returns CDR1 DFQATT and CDR2 SNEGSKA (reference sequence). The CDR3 covers 14 residues. Trimming pared 3 bases from V and 1 base from J, leaving 10 bases between. CDR3 sequence (DNA): TGCAGTGCTAGTGGGGAGGGGAGCAATCAGCCCCAGCATTTT. Translated: CSASGEGSNQPQHF.

V and J are TRBV27 and TRBJ1-2; D remains ambiguous. Trimming left V 5 bases short and J 4 bases short, with 11 bases between. The CDR3 totals 13 residues. Looked up from germline, CDR1 is MNHEY and CDR2 is SMNVEV (reference sequence). The CDR3 region is CASSLRTGYGYTF. The CDR3 nucleotides are TGTGCCAGCAGTCTTAGGACGGGCTATGGCTACACCTTC.

The chain is built from TRBV29-1 and TRBJ2-3; 12 bases fit TRBD2. This CDR3 spans 11 amino acids. Trimming cost V 7 bases and J 9 bases; bases outside gene matches: 2. The germline V gene has CDR1 SQVTM and CDR2 ANQGSEA. The CDR3 loop is CSGLAGDTQYF. As DNA, the CDR3 is TGCAGCGGACTAGCGGGAGACACGCAGTATTTT.

The V gene is TRBV5-1, the J gene TRBJ2-2; D possibly matches TRBD1 or TRBD2 (5 bases each). The CDR3 loop spans 15 amino acids. The V end lost 3 bases, the J end lost 7 bases, and 16 bases lay between the germline ends. CDR1 and CDR2 (germline): SGHRS, YFSETQ. The DNA of the CDR3 is TGCGCCAGCAGCTCGGACGGGACGAGAGGCGGGGAGCTGTTTTTT. Protein: CASSSDGTRGGELFF.

The chain uses TRBV7-2 and TRBJ2-4; 8 nucleotides agree with TRBD2. CDR3 length: 16 residues. CDR1 and CDR2 (germline): SGHTA, FQGNSA. After removal of 3 bases from V and 0 bases from J, the junction contained 4 bases not matched to a gene. CDR3 in DNA: TGTGCCAGCAGCTTTAGCGGGGTGCTAGCCAAAAACATTCAGTACTTC. Amino acid sequence: CASSFSGVLAKNIQYF.

The V gene is TRBV24-1, the J gene TRBJ2-5; 7 bases map to TRBD1. After removal of 1 base from V and 2 bases from J, the junction contained 15 bases not matched to a gene. Germline CDR1 is KGHDR and CDR2 is SFDVKD. CDR3 length: 19 residues. CDR3 protein: CATSDFSGTDNILQETQYF. In DNA, the CDR3 is TGTGCCACCAGTGATTTCTCCGGGACAGACAATATATTACAAGAGACCCAGTACTTC.

The V and J genes are TRBV5-8 and TRBJ1-5, with D unresolved. Trimming took off 4 bases at V and 0 bases at J, with 11 bases between the two ends. The CDR3 extends over 15 amino acids. Germline V CDR1 and CDR2: SGHTS, YDEGEE. Here the CDR3 reads CASSQGLYSNQPQHF. CDR3 coding DNA: TGTGCCAGCAGCCAAGGCCTGTATAGCAATCAGCCCCAGCATTTT.

The rearrangement uses TRBV12-5 and TRBJ2-1; TRBD1 agrees at 8 bases. The junction had 24 bases not matched to a gene; V was cut back by 2 bases and J by 6 bases. The length of the CDR3 is 21 residues. Germline loops: CDR1 LGHNT, CDR2 FRNRAP. The CDR3 region has the DNA TGTGCTAGTGGTTTGCCTCATGAGGTAAGGCACGAGACAGGGGTCTTCAATGAGCAGTTCTTC. Amino acid sequence: CASGLPHEVRHETGVFNEQFF.

This chain connects TRBV27 to TRBJ2-5; 8 bases are shared with TRBD1. V was pared by 6 bases and J by 3 bases, with 0 bases of the junction left unmatched. Germline-derived CDR1 and CDR2 are MNHEY and SMNVEV (reference sequence). There are 12 residues in the CDR3. DNA of the CDR3: TGTGCCAGCAGGGACAGGGAAGAGACCCAGTACTTC. It is translated as CASRDREETQYF.

The CDR3 nucleotides are TGTGCCAGTAGTAGATTAGGGACAGGGGTCTACGAGCAGTACTTC. Translated, it gives CASSRLGTGVYEQYF. V is TRBV19 and J is TRBJ2-7, with 10 bases lining up with TRBD1. Germline values: CDR1 LNHDA, CDR2 SQIVND (reference sequence). The CDR3 has 15 amino acids. With V trimmed by 4 bases and J by 3 bases, 6 bases remained unmatched.

Only one count was recorded for this clone. The gene calls are TRBV4-1 and TRBJ1-2, with a tentative D call TRBD1 (5 bases). CDR3 length equals 17 residues. In germline, CDR1 is MGHRA, CDR2 YSYEKL. Trimming left V 0 bases short and J 8 bases short, with 22 bases between. The CDR3 sequence is CASSQDPYTGTLNGYTF. In DNA, the CDR3 is TGCGCCAGCAGCCAAGATCCTTATACCGGGACCCTAAACGGCTACACCTTC.

The genes are TRBV6-4 and TRBJ2-3; D might be TRBD2 (7 bases). Looked up from germline, CDR1 is MRHNA and CDR2 is SNTAGT. Trimming pared 10 bases from V and 10 bases from J, leaving 30 bases between. The CDR3 is 16 residues long. CDR3 coding DNA: TGTGCCACCAGAGGAGGAGAAGGGGGGGCCTCGGGGCCGCAGTATTTT. Protein sequence: CATRGGEGGASGPQYF.

This clone came up a few times. The chain uses TRBV20-1 and TRBJ2-1; 9 nucleotides agree with TRBD2. Germline V lookup: CDR1 DFQATT, CDR2 SNEGSKA (reference sequence). Trimming at V came to 3 bases and at J to 5 bases, leaving 8 bases not matched to a gene. The CDR3 runs 15 residues. The CDR3 region has the DNA TGCAGTGCTAGTGGGGGGCTAGCGGGAAACAATGAGCAGTTCTTC. Translated, it gives CSASGGLAGNNEQFF.

The rearrangement joins TRBV18 to TRBJ1-1; 12 positions match TRBD1. The trim removed 6 bases at V and 4 bases at J, leaving 3 bases unmatched. The CDR3 contains 14 residues. Germline V gives CDR1 KGHSH, CDR2 LQKENI. The CDR3, as DNA: TGTGCCAGCTCTTCGGGACAGGGGGCCACTGAAGCTTTCTTT. As protein: CASSSGQGATEAFF.

This clone was observed a few times. J is TRBJ2-3 and V is TRBV5-1; D tentatively fits TRBD1 or TRBD2 (5 bases each). CDR1 is SGHRS and CDR2 is YFSETQ in the germline V gene. V lost 7 bases and J 6 bases, leaving 21 bases between the germline ends. There are 15 residues in the CDR3. The DNA for the CDR3 is TGCGCCAGCGTTAGAGGGTACGGGGCGCTCGATACGCAGTATTTT. This encodes CASVRGYGALDTQYF.

This clone was observed a single time. V gene TRBV5-8 combines with J gene TRBJ1-2, with D unclear. Deletions cut 4 bases from V and 2 bases from J, with 6 bases between. In germline, CDR1 is SGHTS, CDR2 YDEGEE. CDR3 size: 12 residues. DNA for the CDR3: TGTGCCAGCAGCCCCCCGAACTATGGCTACACCTTC. Protein product: CASSPPNYGYTF.

This chain joins TRBV2 and TRBJ2-3, with 7 bases fitting TRBD2. Looked up from germline, CDR1 is SNHLY and CDR2 is FYNNEI. This CDR3 contains 13 residues. V gave up 6 bases and J gave up 6 bases; unmatched junction bases: 6. For the CDR3, the DNA is TGTGCCAGCAGGCTGAATAGCGGGGATACGCAGTATTTT. It translates to CASRLNSGDTQYF.

The chain recombines TRBV12-3 or TRBV12-4 with TRBJ2-3, with D hard to call. CDR3 length equals 12 residues. V was clipped by 11 bases and J by 0 bases, with 9 bases between them. CDR3 nucleotide sequence: TGTGCCGTTGCCCCCAGCACAGATACGCAGTATTTT. Protein sequence: CAVAPSTDTQYF.

This clone was counted only a few times. V and J are TRBV5-1 and TRBJ1-3; tentatively, D is TRBD1 (6 bases). CDR1 SGHRS and CDR2 YFSETQ come from the germline V gene. V was trimmed by 0 bases and J by 2 bases, leaving 9 bases between them. This CDR3 contains 15 residues. The CDR3 protein is CASSLAGDTGNTIYF. CDR3 nucleotide sequence: TGCGCCAGCAGCTTGGCCGGGGACACTGGAAACACCATATATTTT.

The J gene is TRBJ1-1, the V gene TRBV24-1; D remains ambiguous. The CDR3 has 13 residues. Trimming pared 6 bases from V and 11 bases from J, leaving 18 bases between. Germline CDR1 KGHDR, CDR2 SFDVKD. CDR3 in amino acids: CATSILRHTRAFF. The CDR3 DNA follows: TGTGCCACCAGTATATTGAGGCACACCCGCGCTTTCTTT.

This clone was seen only a few times. The chain joins TRBV5-6 to TRBJ1-2; no clear D gene. Germline V CDR1 and CDR2: SGHDT, YYEEEE. The CDR3 extends over 13 amino acids. The germline V and J ends were trimmed by 1 base and 5 bases, with 9 bases remaining between them. CDR3: CASSLFGTYGYTF. CDR3 sequence (DNA): TGTGCCAGCAGCTTGTTTGGCACGTATGGCTACACCTTC.

The chain employs TRBV10-3 and TRBJ1-1; tentative D call: TRBD1 (5 bases). V dropped 2 bases and J dropped 7 bases, with 8 bases sitting between them. The CDR3 runs 12 residues. CDR1 ENHRY and CDR2 SYGVKD come from the germline V gene. The CDR3 protein is CAISELRDEAFF. In nucleotides, the CDR3 is TGTGCCATCAGTGAGCTCAGGGATGAAGCTTTCTTT.

Points on this clone: This same CDR3 is encoded by further DNA sequences in the sample. The chain couples TRBV6-1 to TRBJ2-5; TRBD2 agrees at 11 bases. Germline V gene sequence: CDR1 MNHNS, CDR2 SASEGT. This CDR3 is 15 amino acids long. V was clipped by 2 bases and J by 2 bases; unmatched bases: 1. The CDR3 sequence is CASSELAGGQETQYF. CDR3 DNA sequence: TGTGCCAGCAGTGAATTAGCGGGGGGGCAAGAGACCCAGTACTTC.

The chain combines TRBV6-5 with TRBJ2-2; TRBD1 matches 8 bases. Germline V gives CDR1 MNHEY, CDR2 SVGAGI. V trimming: 6 bases; J trimming: 0 bases; junction bases outside the gene matches: 3. The CDR3 spans 15 residues. The CDR3 protein is CASREGQANTGELFF. The DNA of the CDR3 is TGTGCCAGCAGAGAGGGACAGGCGAACACCGGGGAGCTGTTTTTT.

The rearrangement uses TRBV11-2 and TRBJ2-7, with 7 bases aligning to TRBD1. This CDR3 region has 13 residues. Trimming took 8 bases from V and 3 from J; bases not matched to a gene: 7. CDR1 is SGHAT, CDR2 FQNNGV, per germline. The CDR3 sequence: CASGPRGSYEQYF. The CDR3 DNA follows: TGTGCCAGCGGACCCAGGGGGAGCTACGAGCAGTACTTC.

This clone has only one observation. The chain carries TRBV5-6 and TRBJ2-7, with D unclear. The germline V and J ends were trimmed by 0 bases and 5 bases, with 3 bases remaining between them. Germline CDR1 SGHDT, CDR2 YYEEEE. The CDR3 consists of 11 residues. CDR3 nucleotides: TGTGCCAGCAGCTTGGAAGACGAGCAGTACGTC. Protein product: CASSLEDEQYV.

The rearrangement joins TRBV19 to TRBJ1-5, with a tentative D call TRBD1 (5 bases). Trimming took off 7 bases at V and 3 bases at J, with 10 bases between the two ends. The CDR3 runs 13 residues. Germline V CDR1 and CDR2: LNHDA, SQIVND (reference sequence). CDR3 loop: CASIGVVNQPQHF. The DNA for the CDR3 is TGTGCCAGTATAGGGGTCGTCAATCAGCCCCAGCATTTT.